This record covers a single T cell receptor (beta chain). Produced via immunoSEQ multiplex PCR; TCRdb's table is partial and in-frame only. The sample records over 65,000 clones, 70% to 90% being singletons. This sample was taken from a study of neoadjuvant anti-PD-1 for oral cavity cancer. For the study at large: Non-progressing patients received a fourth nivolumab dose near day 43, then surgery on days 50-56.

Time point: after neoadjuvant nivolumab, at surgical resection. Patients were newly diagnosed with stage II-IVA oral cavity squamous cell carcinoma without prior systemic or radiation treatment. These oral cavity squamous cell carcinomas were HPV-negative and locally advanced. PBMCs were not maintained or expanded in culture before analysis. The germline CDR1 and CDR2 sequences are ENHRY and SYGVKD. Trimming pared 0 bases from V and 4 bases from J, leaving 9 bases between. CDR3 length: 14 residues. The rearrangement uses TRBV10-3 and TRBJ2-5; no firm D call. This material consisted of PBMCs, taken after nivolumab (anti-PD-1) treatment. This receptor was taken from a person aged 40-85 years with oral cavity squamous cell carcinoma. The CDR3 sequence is CAISESAARETQYF. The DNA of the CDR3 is TGTGCCATCAGTGAGTCGGCAGCGAGAGAGACCCAGTACTTC.